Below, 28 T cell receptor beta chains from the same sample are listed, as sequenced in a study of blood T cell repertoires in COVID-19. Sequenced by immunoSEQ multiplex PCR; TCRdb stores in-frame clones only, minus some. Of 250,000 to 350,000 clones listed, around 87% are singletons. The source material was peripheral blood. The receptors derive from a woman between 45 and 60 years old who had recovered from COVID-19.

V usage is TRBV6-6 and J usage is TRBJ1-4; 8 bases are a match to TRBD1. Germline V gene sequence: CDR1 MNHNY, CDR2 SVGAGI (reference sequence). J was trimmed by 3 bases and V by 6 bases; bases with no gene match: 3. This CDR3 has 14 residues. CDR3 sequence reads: CASSQGASNEKLFF. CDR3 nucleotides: TGTGCCAGCAGCCAGGGGGCATCTAATGAAAAACTGTTTTTT.

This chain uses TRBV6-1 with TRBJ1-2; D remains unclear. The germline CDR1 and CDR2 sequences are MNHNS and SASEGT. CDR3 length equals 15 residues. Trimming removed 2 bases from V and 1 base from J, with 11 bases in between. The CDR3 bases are TGTGCCAGCAGTGAATCGGCGGGATTTAACTATGGCTACACCTTC. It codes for CASSESAGFNYGYTF.

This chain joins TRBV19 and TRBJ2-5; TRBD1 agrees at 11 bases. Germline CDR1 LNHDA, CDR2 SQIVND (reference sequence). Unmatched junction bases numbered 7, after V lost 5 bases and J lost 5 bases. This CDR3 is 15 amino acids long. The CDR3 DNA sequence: TGTGCCAGTAGTCCGGACAGGGGGCGAGAGGAGACCCAGTACTTC. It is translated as CASSPDRGREETQYF. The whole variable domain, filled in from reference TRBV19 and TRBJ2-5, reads DGGITQSPKYLFRKEGQNVTLSCEQNLNHDAMYWYRQDPGQGLRLIYYSQIVNDFQKGDIAEGYSVSREKKESFPLTVTSAQKNPTAFYLCASSPDRGREETQYFGPGTRLLVL.

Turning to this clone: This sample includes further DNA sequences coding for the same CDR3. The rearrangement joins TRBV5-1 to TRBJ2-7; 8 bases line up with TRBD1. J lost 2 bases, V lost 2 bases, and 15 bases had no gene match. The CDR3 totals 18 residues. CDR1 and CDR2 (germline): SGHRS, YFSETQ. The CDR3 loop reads CASSFGPNGQGLTYEQYF. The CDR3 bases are TGCGCCAGCAGCTTTGGCCCCAACGGACAGGGCCTCACCTACGAGCAGTACTTC.

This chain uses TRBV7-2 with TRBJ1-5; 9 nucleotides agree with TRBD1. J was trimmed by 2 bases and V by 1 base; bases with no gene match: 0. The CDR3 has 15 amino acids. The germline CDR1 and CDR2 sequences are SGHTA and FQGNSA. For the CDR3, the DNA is TGTGCCAGCAGCTTAGGGACAGGGGGCAATCAGCCCCAGCATTTT. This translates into CASSLGTGGNQPQHF.

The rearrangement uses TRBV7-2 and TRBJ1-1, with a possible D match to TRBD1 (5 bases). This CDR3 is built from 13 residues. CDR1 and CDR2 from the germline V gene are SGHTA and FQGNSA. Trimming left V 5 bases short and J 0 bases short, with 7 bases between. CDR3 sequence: CASSRQMNTEAFF. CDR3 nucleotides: TGTGCCAGCAGCAGACAGATGAACACTGAAGCTTTCTTT.

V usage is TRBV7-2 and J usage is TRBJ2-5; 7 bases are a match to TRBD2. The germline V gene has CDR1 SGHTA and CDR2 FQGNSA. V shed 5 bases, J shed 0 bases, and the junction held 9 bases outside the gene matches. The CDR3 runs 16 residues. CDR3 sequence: CASSQQAGLYQETQYF. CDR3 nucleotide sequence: TGTGCCAGCAGCCAGCAAGCGGGACTGTACCAAGAGACCCAGTACTTC.

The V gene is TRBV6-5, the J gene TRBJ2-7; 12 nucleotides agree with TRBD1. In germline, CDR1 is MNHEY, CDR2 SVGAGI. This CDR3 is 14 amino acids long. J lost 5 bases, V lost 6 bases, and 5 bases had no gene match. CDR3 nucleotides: TGTGCCAGCAGGGACGGGACAGGGGGCGACGAGCAGTACTTC. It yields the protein CASRDGTGGDEQYF.

The CDR3 is CATSDASGSSYNEQFF. The CDR3 nucleotides are TGTGCCACCAGTGATGCCAGCGGGAGCTCCTACAATGAGCAGTTCTTC. This chain uses TRBV24-1 with TRBJ2-1; 8 bases are a match to TRBD2. Germline V CDR1 and CDR2: KGHDR, SFDVKD. The ends lost 3 bases at V and 0 bases at J; junction bases unmatched: 3. The CDR3 length is 16 residues.

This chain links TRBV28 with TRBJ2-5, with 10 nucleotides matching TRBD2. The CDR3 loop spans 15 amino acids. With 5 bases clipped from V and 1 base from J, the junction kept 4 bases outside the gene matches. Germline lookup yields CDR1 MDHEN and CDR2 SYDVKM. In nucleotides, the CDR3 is TGTGCCAGCAGTCCGACTAGCGGGCCCCAAGAGACCCAGTACTTC. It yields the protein CASSPTSGPQETQYF.

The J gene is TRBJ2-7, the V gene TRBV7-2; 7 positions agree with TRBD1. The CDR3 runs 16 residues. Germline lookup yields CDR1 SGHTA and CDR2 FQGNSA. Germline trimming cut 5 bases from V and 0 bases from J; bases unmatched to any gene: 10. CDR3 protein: CASSPGTVLPSYEQYF. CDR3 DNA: TGTGCCAGCAGCCCCGGGACAGTGCTCCCCTCCTACGAGCAGTACTTC. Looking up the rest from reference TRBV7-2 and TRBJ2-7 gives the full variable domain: GAGVSQSPSNKVTEKGKDVELRCDPISGHTALYWYRQSLGQGLEFLIYFQGNSAPDKSGLPSDRFSAERTGGSVSTLTIQRTQQEDSAVYLCASSPGTVLPSYEQYFGPGTRLTVT.

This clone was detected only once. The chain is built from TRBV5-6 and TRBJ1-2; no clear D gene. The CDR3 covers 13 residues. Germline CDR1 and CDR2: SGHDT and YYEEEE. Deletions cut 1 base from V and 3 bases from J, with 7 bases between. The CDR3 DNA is TGTGCCAGCAGCTTGTATGCAGACTATGGCTACACCTTC. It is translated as CASSLYADYGYTF.

CDR3 residues: CASSSGRGTGDTF. The CDR3 nucleotides are TGTGCCAGCAGTTCTGGGAGGGGGACAGGGGACACCTTC. The chain couples TRBV7-9 to TRBJ1-2; 10 positions match TRBD1. The trim removed 6 bases at V and 12 bases at J, leaving 10 bases unmatched. Germline V gene lookup returns CDR1 SEHNR and CDR2 FQNEAQ (reference sequence). The CDR3 is made up of 13 amino acids. The whole variable domain, remainder taken from reference TRBV7-9 and TRBJ1-2, is DTGVSQNPRHKITKRGQNVTFRCDPISEHNRLYWYRQTLGQGPEFLTYFQNEAQLEKSRLLSDRFSAERPKGSFSTLEIQRTEQGDSAMYLCASSSGRGTGDTFGSGTRLTVV.

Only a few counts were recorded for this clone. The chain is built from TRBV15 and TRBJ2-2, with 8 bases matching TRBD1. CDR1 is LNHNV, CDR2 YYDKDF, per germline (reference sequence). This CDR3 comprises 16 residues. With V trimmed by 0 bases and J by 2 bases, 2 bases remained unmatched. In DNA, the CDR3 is TGTGCCACCAGCAGAGAGACAGGGGCCAACACCGGGGAGCTGTTTTTT. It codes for CATSRETGANTGELFF.

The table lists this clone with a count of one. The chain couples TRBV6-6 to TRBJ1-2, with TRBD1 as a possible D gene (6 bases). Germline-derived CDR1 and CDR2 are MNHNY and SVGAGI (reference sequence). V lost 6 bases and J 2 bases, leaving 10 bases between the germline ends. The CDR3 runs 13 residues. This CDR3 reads CASRPGQNYGYTF. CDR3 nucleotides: TGTGCCAGCAGGCCTGGACAGAACTATGGCTACACCTTC.

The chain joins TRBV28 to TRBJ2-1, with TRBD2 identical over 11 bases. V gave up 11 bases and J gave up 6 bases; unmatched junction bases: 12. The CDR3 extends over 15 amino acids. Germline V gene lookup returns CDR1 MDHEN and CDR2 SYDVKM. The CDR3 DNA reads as TGTGCCGCCAAAGCTCTAGCGGGAGGAGTCAATGAGCAGTTCTTC. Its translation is CAAKALAGGVNEQFF.

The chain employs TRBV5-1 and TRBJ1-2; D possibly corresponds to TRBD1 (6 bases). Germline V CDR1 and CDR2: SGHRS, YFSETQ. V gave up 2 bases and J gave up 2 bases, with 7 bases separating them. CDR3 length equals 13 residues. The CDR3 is CASSLQGNYGYTF. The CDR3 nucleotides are TGCGCCAGCAGCTTACAGGGCAACTATGGCTACACCTTC.

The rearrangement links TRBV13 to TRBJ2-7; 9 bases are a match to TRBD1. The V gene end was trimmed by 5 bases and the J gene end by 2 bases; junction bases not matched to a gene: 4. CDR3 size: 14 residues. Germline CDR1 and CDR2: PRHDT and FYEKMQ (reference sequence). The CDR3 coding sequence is TGTGCCAGCAGCCGGGGGGACAGGGCCTACGAGCAGTACTTC. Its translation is CASSRGDRAYEQYF. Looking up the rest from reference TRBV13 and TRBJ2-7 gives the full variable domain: AAGVIQSPRHLIKEKRETATLKCYPIPRHDTVYWYQQGPGQDPQFLISFYEKMQSDKGSIPDRFSAQQFSDYHSELNMSSLELGDSALYFCASSRGDRAYEQYFGPGTRLTVT.

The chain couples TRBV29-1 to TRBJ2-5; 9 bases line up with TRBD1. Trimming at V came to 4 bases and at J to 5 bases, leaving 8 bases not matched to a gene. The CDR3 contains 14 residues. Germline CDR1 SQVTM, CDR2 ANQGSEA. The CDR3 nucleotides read TGCAGCGTTGTGCCCACAGGGGGCTTGGAGACCCAGTACTTC. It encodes CSVVPTGGLETQYF. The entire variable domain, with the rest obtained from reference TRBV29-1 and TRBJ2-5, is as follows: SAVISQKPSRDICQRGTSLTIQCQVDSQVTMMFWYRQQPGQSLTLIATANQGSEATYESGFVIDKFPISRPNLTFSTLTVSNMSPEDSSIYLCSVVPTGGLETQYFGPGTRLLVL.

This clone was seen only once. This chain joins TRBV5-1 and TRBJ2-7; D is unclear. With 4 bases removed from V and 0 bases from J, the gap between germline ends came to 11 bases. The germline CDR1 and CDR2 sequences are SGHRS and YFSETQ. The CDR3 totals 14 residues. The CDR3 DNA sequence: TGCGCCAGCAGCCCACTGACAAGCTCCTACGAGCAGTACTTC. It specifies CASSPLTSSYEQYF. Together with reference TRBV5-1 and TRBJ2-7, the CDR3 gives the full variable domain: KAGVTQTPRYLIKTRGQQVTLSCSPISGHRSVSWYQQTPGQGLQFLFEYFSETQRNKGNFPGRFSGRQFSNSRSEMNVSTLELGDSALYLCASSPLTSSYEQYFGPGTRLTVT.

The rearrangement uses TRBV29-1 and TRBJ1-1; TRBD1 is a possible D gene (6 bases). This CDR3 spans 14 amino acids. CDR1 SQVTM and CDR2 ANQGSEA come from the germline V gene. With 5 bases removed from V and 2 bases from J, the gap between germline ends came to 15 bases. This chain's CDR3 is CSVLRGGLNTEAFF. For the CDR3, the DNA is TGCAGCGTTCTCAGGGGCGGGTTAAACACTGAAGCTTTCTTT.

CDR3 bases: TGTGCCAGCAGCCAACCCGACAGGGGCTCAACCTACGAGCAGTACTTC. Its translation is CASSQPDRGSTYEQYF. V and J are TRBV3-1 (or the pseudogene TRBV3-2) and TRBJ2-7; TRBD1 agrees at 8 bases. The V gene's germline CDR1 is LGHDT and CDR2 YNNKEL (reference sequence). The CDR3 runs 16 residues. The J segment lost 2 bases and the V segment lost 2 bases, leaving 8 bases of the junction unmatched.

CDR3 in amino acids: CATSDYRYEQYF. CDR3 DNA: TGTGCCACCAGTGATTATCGCTACGAGCAGTACTTC. The J gene is TRBJ2-7, the V gene TRBV24-1; D is undetermined. V lost 2 bases and J 3 bases, leaving 4 bases between the germline ends. This CDR3 region has 12 residues. Germline lookup yields CDR1 KGHDR and CDR2 SFDVKD.

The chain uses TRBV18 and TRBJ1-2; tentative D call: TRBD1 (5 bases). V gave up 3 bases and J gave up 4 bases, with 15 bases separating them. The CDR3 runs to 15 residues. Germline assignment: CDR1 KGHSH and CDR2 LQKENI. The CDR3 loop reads CASSPARGNSYGYTF. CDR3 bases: TGTGCCAGCTCACCCGCCCGGGGGAATTCCTATGGCTACACCTTC.

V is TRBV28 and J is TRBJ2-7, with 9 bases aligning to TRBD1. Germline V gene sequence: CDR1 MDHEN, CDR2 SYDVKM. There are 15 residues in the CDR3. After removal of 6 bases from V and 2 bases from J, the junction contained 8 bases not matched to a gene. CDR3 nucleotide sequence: TGTGCCAGCAGATCTACAGGGGGCGAAACCTACGAGCAGTACTTC. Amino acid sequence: CASRSTGGETYEQYF.

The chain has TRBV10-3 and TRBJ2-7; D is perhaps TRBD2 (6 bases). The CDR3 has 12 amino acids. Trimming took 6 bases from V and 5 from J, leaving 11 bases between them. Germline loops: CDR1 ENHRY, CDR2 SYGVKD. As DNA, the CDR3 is TGTGCCATCAGGCCCGGCGGGGACGAGCAGTACTTC. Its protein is CAIRPGGDEQYF.

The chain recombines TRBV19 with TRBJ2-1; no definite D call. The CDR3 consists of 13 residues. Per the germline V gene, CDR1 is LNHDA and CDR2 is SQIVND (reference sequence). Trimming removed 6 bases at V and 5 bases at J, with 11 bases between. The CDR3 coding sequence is TGTGCCAGTAGAACGCGCGACAACAATGAGCAGTTCTTC. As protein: CASRTRDNNEQFF.

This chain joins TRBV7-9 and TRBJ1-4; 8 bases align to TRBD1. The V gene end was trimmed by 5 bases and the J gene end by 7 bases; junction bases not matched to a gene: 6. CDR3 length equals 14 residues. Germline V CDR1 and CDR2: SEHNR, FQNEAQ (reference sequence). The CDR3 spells CASSATGAGEKLFF. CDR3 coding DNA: TGTGCCAGCAGCGCGACAGGGGCAGGTGAAAAACTGTTTTTT.